The TCR beta chain under discussion was sequenced for a study of shared clonotypes between healthy human individuals. Findings of the study overall: Genetic and exposure-history diversity was limited by the small donor number. Sampling involved blood alone; tissue repertoires likely differ.

The CDR3 spans 13 residues. In germline, CDR1 is SEHNR, CDR2 FQNEAQ (reference sequence). V was cut by 5 bases and J by 4 bases, with 12 bases left in between. Only in-frame clones appear in the TCRdb table, and some are missing; sequencing was by immunoSEQ multiplex PCR. The sample shows millions of clones, around 96% of them seen only once. Of note for this clone: The antigen remains unidentified.

Selected positively for CCR7 and CD45RO-negative, naive CD8 cells excluded terminally differentiated effector memory CD45RA+ cells. The origin of this receptor is a man younger than 30 in good health. The sample taken for sequencing was naive CD8+ T cells sorted from blood. The V gene is TRBV7-9, the J gene TRBJ2-7; either TRBD1 or TRBD2 may supply D (6 bases each). CDR3 region: CASSTKGGYEQYF. Written as DNA, the CDR3 is TGTGCCAGCAGCACAAAGGGGGGTTACGAGCAGTACTTC.